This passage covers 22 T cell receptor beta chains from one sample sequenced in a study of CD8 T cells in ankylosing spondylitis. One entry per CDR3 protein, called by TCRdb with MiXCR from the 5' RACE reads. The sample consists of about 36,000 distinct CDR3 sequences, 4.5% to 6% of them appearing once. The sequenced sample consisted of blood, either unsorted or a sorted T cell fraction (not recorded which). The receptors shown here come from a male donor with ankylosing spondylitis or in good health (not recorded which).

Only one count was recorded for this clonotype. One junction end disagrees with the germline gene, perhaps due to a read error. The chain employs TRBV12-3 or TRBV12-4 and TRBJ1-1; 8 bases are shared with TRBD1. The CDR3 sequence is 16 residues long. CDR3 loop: CASSSGQEARYTETFF. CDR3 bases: TGCGCCAGCAGTTCGGGACAGGAGGCACGGTACACTGAAACTTTCTTT.

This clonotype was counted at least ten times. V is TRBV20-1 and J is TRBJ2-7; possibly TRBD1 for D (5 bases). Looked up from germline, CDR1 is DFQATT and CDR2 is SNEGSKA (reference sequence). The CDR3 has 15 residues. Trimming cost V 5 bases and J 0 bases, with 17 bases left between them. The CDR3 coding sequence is TGCAGTGCTGAAGGCGAACGACAGAGCTCCTACGAGCAGTACTTC. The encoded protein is CSAEGERQSSYEQYF.

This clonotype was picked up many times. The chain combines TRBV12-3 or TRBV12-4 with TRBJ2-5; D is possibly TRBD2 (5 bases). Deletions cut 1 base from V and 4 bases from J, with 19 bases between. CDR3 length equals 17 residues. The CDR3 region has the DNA TGTGCCAGCAGTTTAGTCCCCAAATTCGGGGTAGGAGAGACCCAGTACTTC. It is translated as CASSLVPKFGVGETQYF.

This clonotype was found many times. The CDR3 region is CASSMGTGEYNEQFF. The CDR3 nucleotides read TGTGCCAGTAGTATGGGGACAGGGGAGTACAATGAGCAGTTCTTC. The chain couples TRBV19 to TRBJ2-1, with TRBD1 matching over 10 bases. In germline, CDR1 is LNHDA, CDR2 SQIVND (reference sequence). The trim removed 3 bases at V and 4 bases at J, leaving 3 bases unmatched. This CDR3 is built from 15 residues.

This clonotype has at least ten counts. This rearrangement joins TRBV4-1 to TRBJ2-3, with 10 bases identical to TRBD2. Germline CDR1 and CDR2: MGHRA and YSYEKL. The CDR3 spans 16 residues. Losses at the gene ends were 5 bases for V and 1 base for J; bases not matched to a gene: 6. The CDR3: CASSIVGTSGTDTQYF. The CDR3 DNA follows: TGCGCCAGCAGCATAGTTGGGACTAGCGGCACAGATACGCAGTATTTT.

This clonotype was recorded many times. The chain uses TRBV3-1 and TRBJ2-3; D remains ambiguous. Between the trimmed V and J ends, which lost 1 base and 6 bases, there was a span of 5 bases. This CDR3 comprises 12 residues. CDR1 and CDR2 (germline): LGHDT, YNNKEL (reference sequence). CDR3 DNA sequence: TGTGCCAGCAGCCAAGTCGCGGATACGCAGTATTTT. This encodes CASSQVADTQYF.

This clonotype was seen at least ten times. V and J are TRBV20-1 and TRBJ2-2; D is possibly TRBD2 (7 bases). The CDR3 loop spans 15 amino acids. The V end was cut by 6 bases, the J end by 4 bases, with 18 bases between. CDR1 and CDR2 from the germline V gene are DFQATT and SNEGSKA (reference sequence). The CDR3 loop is CSAPPAGAGTGELFF. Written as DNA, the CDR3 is TGCAGTGCCCCTCCCGCGGGGGCCGGCACCGGGGAGCTGTTTTTT.

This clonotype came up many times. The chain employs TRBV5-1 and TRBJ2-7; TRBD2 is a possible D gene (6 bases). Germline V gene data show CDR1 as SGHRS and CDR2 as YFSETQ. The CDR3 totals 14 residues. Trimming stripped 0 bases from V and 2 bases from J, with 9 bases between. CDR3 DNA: TGCGCCAGCAGCTTGGTGGCGGGAACCTACGAGCAGTACTTC. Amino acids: CASSLVAGTYEQYF.

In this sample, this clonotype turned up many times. CDR3 region: CASSQSWHRGRETQYF. In DNA, the CDR3 is TGTGCCAGCAGCCAAAGTTGGCACAGGGGAAGGGAGACCCAGTACTTC. The chain couples TRBV3-1 to TRBJ2-5, with 7 bases that match TRBD1. With 2 bases clipped from V and 5 bases from J, the junction kept 11 bases outside the gene matches. Germline V gives CDR1 LGHDT, CDR2 YNNKEL (reference sequence). This CDR3 region has 16 residues.

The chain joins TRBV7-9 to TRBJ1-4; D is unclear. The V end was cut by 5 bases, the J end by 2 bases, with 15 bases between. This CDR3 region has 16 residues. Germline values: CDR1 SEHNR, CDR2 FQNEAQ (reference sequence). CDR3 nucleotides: TGTGCCAGCAGCCAAACGGGGAGTCGGACTAATGAAAAACTGTTTTTT. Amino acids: CASSQTGSRTNEKLFF.

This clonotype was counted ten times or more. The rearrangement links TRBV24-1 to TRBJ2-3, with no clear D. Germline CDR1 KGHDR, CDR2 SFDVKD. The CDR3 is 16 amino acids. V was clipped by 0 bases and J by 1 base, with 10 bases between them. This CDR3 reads CATSDLTYGGTDTQYF. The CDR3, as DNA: TGTGCCACCAGTGATTTGACGTATGGGGGCACAGATACGCAGTATTTT.

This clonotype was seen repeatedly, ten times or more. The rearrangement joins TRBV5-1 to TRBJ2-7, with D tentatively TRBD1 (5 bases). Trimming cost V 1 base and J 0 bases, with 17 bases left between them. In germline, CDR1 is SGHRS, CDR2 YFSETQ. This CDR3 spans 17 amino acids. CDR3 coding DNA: TGCGCCAGCAGCTTGTTACCCTCCAGGGTAAGCTCCTACGAGCAGTACTTC. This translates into CASSLLPSRVSSYEQYF.

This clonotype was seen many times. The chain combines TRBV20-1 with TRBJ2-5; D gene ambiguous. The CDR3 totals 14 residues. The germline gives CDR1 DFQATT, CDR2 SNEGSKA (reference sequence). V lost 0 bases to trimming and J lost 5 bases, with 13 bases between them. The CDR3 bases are TGCAGTGCTAGAGATCTTAAGGCTTTCGAGACCCAGTACTTC. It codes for CSARDLKAFETQYF.

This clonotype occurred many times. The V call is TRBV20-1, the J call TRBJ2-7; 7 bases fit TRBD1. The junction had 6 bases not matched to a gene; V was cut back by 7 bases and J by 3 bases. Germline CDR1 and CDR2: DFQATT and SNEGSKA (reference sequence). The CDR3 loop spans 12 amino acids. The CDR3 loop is CSVSGGFYEQYF. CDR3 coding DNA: TGCAGTGTTTCAGGGGGATTCTACGAGCAGTACTTC.

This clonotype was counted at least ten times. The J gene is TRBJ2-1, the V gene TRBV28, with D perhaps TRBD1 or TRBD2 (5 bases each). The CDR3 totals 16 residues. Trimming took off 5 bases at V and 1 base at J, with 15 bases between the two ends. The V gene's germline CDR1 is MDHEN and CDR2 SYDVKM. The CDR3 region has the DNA TGTGCCAGCAGTACAGCCGGGACGCTTTCCTACAATGAGCAGTTCTTC. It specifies CASSTAGTLSYNEQFF. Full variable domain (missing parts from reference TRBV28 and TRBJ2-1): DVKVTQSSRYLVKRTGEKVFLECVQDMDHENMFWYRQDPGLGLRLIYFSYDVKMKEKGDIPEGYSVSREKKERFSLILESASTNQTSMYLCASSTAGTLSYNEQFFGPGTRLTVL.

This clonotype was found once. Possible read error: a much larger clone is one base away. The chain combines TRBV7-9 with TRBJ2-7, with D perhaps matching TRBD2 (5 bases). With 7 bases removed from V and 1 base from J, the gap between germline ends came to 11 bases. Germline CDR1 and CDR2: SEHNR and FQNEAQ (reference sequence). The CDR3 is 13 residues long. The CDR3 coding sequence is TGTGCCAGCACCGGAGGTCGTTCCTACGAGCAGTACTTC. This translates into CASTGGRSYEQYF.

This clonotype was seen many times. CDR3 region: CASSQGGYEQYF. The CDR3, as DNA: TGCGCCAGCAGCCAGGGGGGTTACGAGCAGTACTTC. The chain links TRBV5-1 to TRBJ2-7, with D perhaps matching TRBD1 (7 bases). The length of the CDR3 is 12 residues. The V end lost 4 bases, the J end lost 4 bases, and 9 bases lay between the germline ends. Germline V gives CDR1 SGHRS, CDR2 YFSETQ.

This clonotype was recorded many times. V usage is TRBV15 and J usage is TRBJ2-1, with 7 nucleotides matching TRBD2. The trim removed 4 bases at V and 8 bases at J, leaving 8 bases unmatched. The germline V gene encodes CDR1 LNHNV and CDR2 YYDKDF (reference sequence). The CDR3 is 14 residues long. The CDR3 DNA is TGTGCCACCAGCAACCTCGGGGGGATGGATGAGCAGTTCTTC. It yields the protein CATSNLGGMDEQFF.

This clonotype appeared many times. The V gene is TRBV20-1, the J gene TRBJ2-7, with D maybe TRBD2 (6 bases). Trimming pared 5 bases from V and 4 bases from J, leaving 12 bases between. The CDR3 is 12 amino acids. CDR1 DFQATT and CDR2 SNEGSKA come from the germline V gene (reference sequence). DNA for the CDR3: TGCAGTGCTGGCAACGGGGGTTACGAGCAGTACTTC. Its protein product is CSAGNGGYEQYF.

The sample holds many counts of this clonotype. The CDR3 coding sequence is TGCGCCAGCAGTTCCGGGACAGGTAGCAATCAGCCCCAGCATTTT. It codes for CASSSGTGSNQPQHF. The chain carries TRBV10-2 and TRBJ1-5; 8 nucleotides match TRBD1. The CDR3 totals 15 residues. The germline V gene encodes CDR1 WSHSY and CDR2 SAAADI. Trimming cost V 5 bases and J 0 bases; bases outside gene matches: 3.

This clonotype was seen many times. The CDR3 spells CASSPPMRRGRDEQFF. The CDR3, as DNA: TGTGCCAGCAGCCCCCCTATGAGGCGGGGTAGGGATGAGCAGTTCTTC. V gene TRBV7-3 combines with J gene TRBJ2-1, with D tentatively TRBD2 (6 bases). There are 16 residues in the CDR3. The V end was cut by 5 bases, the J end by 8 bases, with 22 bases between. Germline CDR1 SGHTA, CDR2 FQGTGA.

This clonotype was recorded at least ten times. CDR3 loop: CASGLLAGVSNEQFF. The DNA for the CDR3 is TGTGCCAGCGGATTACTAGCGGGAGTATCCAATGAGCAGTTCTTC. The chain joins TRBV6-5 to TRBJ2-1; 11 positions match TRBD2. The CDR3 runs to 15 residues. V lost 8 bases to trimming and J lost 6 bases; unmatched junction nucleotides: 9. CDR1 MNHEY and CDR2 SVGAGI come from the germline V gene.